This entry concerns a single T cell receptor (beta chain). Antigen: not known. This record belongs to a study of shared clonotypes between healthy human individuals. Overall study findings and caveats: Shared across several donors were 4% to 6% of the naive CD4 clonotypes.

The table came from immunoSEQ multiplex PCR; TCRdb's copy has only in-frame clones and leaves some out. The sample includes over a million clones, about 76% of them seen just once. Sequenced: memory CD4+ T cells sorted from blood. Subset reported: CD45RA-negative fraction. This sequence originates from a man younger than 35 in good health.

CDR3 sequence: CASKTIGDGYTF. Here the CDR3 DNA reads TGTGCCAGCAAAACTATAGGGGACGGCTACACCTTC. This chain connects TRBV28 to TRBJ1-2, with D possibly being TRBD1 (5 bases). CDR1 is MDHEN, CDR2 SYDVKM, per germline. Trimming removed 7 bases at V and 8 bases at J, with 14 bases between. This CDR3 is built from 12 residues.